The rows below give T cell receptor beta chains drawn from one sample of a study of a mutant IDH1 vaccine in newly diagnosed glioma. These receptors have no known antigen. Measured with immunoSEQ multiplex PCR; TCRdb has only the in-frame clones, and not every one. The table shows 30,000 to 40,000 clones, with more than 80% occurring only once. The sequenced sample was PBMCs, obtained from a glioma patient whose treatment included an IDH1 peptide vaccine. Receptors were obtained from a man between 40 and 49 years old with glioma. Both conserved end residues are part of each CDR3. The D gene is left open where the match is weak. Where a row states a size, it is once, few, many or the class of an expanded clone; other rows omit it.

D	size	J	V	CDR3
-	-	-	TRBV11-2	CASSFGENEQYF
-	once	TRBJ2-7	TRBV11-2	CASSLRKGRSSYEQYF
TRBD1	-	TRBJ2-5	TRBV5-4	CASSYRDSLYQEAQYF
-	-	TRBJ1-3	TRBV7-2	CASSRRAPRQDGNTIYF
-	-	TRBJ1-4	TRBV2	CASSKTGQYEKLFF
TRBD2	-	TRBJ2-2	TRBV7-8	CASSLQRRTPWRGTNTGELFF
-	few	TRBJ1-1	TRBV4-3	CASSQEEGTEAFF
-	-	-	TRBV7-6	CASSLGSYEQYF
TRBD2	-	TRBJ2-1	TRBV9	CASSVGSAGLILSSYNEQFF
TRBD1	-	TRBJ2-7	TRBV9	CASSVGDRVGEQYF
-	-	TRBJ1-5	TRBV5-6	CASSLFGNQPQHF
-	-	TRBJ2-1	TRBV6-5	CASRPGLLYNEQFF
TRBD1	-	TRBJ1-1	TRBV30	CAWTRTGGKAFF
-	-	TRBJ2-1	TRBV6-1	CASSVRSSSYNEQFF
TRBD1	-	TRBJ1-3	TRBV28	CASLQTGGKGNTIYF
-	-	TRBJ2-7	TRBV11-2	CASSLARGSYEQYF
TRBD1	once	TRBJ2-7	TRBV30	CAWSLGQGGSYEQYF
-	-	TRBJ1-2	TRBV18	CASSPPRGGAEILSYTF
-	-	TRBJ1-3	TRBV2	CASSAERPSGNTIYF
-	once	TRBJ2-3	TRBV7-9	CASSDSGTWADTQYF
TRBD2	-	TRBJ2-7	TRBV9	CASSVGTSGAYEQYF